This T cell receptor (beta chain) was profiled in a study of T cells in localized non-small cell lung cancer. Assay: immunoSEQ multiplex PCR; the TCRdb copy retains only in-frame clones and omits some. The table lists tens of thousands of clones, roughly 92% of them singletons. The CDR3 totals 15 residues. The V gene lost 6 bases and the J gene lost 6 bases, with 19 bases spanning the gap. Germline CDR1 SGHRS, CDR2 YFSETQ. The origin of this receptor is a man aged 40-75 years with stage I lung adenocarcinoma. The chain is built from TRBV5-1 and TRBJ2-4; TRBD1 is a possible D gene (5 bases). Sequenced material: peripheral blood, taken before any cancer treatment. The CDR3 reads CASTSNNQGSNIQYF. The CDR3, as DNA: TGCGCCAGCACTTCGAACAACCAGGGCTCAAACATTCAGTACTTC.